This record concerns one TCR beta chain sequence. The source of the sample is a study of blood T cell repertoires in COVID-19. On the study more broadly: COVID-19 samples collected from the United States, Italy and Spain covered acute and convalescent phases. T cells, B-cell-depleted T cells, or PBMCs supplied cDNA or gDNA.

This CDR3 comprises 11 residues. The V end lost 6 bases, the J end lost 8 bases, and 10 bases lay between the germline ends. The V gene's germline CDR1 is SGHNT and CDR2 YENEEA. In the original workflow: Quantification of nucleated cells was approximated via reference gene primer amplification. Method: immunoSEQ multiplex PCR; TCRdb's copy keeps in-frame clones and lacks some. The D gene and trimming were derived from the DNA, and the V and J assignments and clone size from that table. The data show 180,000 or so clones, with about 87% seen just once and approximately 4% held by the top ten. Material: peripheral blood. The chain uses TRBV11-3 and TRBJ1-1; D uncertain. The origin of this receptor is a woman aged 25 to 39 with acute or convalescent COVID-19. CDR3 loop: CASSRTDEAFF. DNA of the CDR3: TGTGCCAGCAGTCGTACAGACGAAGCTTTCTTT.